This T cell receptor beta chain was recovered during a study of blood T cell repertoires in COVID-19. In the authors' workflow: Amplification with reference gene primers provided the estimates of nucleated cell counts. Sequencing used immunoSEQ multiplex PCR; TCRdb keeps in-frame clones, though not all of them. D and trimming come from the DNA, and the V and J calls and clone size come from that table. The repertoire holds 200,000 to 250,000 clones, with 70% to 90% as singletons. The CDR3 spans 15 residues. With V trimmed by 2 bases and J by 6 bases, 7 bases remained unmatched. Germline V lookup: CDR1 SNHLY, CDR2 FYNNEI.

This sequence originates from a man between 50 and 59 years old with acute or convalescent COVID-19. The chain carries TRBV2 and TRBJ2-5; 9 bases fit TRBD2. Input material: peripheral blood. CDR3 sequence reads: CASSERGGAGKTQYF. CDR3 sequence (DNA): TGTGCCAGCAGTGAACGCGGGGGGGCCGGAAAGACCCAGTACTTC.